Listed below are T cell receptor beta chains from one sample, sequenced in a study of T cell repertoires in cytomegalovirus infection. TCRdb independently ran MiXCR on the reads; one entry per CDR3 protein. The repertoire holds roughly 280,000 distinct CDR3 sequences, with roughly 9% as singletons. The sequencing sample was made of PBMCs. The receptor source for this set is a human donor in good health (CMV status not recorded). Some clones in this sample may be carry-over from other donors' samples. Both conserved end residues are part of each CDR3. The order of the fields is D gene, J gene, V gene, clone size, CDR3 protein, CDR3 DNA. A D gene is named only where the DNA matches it firmly. The size field is filled for only some rows; it gives once, few, many or a size class.

>NA|TRBJ2-7|TRBV28|many
CASSLYPPLAVSSYEQYF
TGTGCCAGCAGTCTTTACCCCCCTTTAGCGGTGAGCTCCTACGAGCAGTACTTC
>NA|TRBJ2-1|TRBV6-2/TRBV6-3|NA
CASRTDWTMNNEQFF
TGTGCCAGCAGAACTGACTGGACGATGAACAATGAGCAGTTCTTC
>TRBD1|TRBJ1-4|TRBV28|few
CASRTGTENEKLFF
TGTGCCAGCAGAACCGGGACAGAGAATGAAAAACTGTTTTTT
>NA|TRBJ2-1|TRBV19|many
CASSPQGGSEQFF
TGTGCCAGTAGCCCCCAGGGGGGGAGTGAGCAGTTCTTC
>NA|TRBJ2-7|TRBV7-2|few
CASSFNPGAYEQYF
TGTGCCAGCAGCTTTAATCCGGGGGCCTACGAGCAGTACTTC
>NA|TRBJ1-1|TRBV12-5|many
CASGLALGPDRLAEAFF
TGTGCTAGTGGTTTGGCCCTGGGTCCCGACAGGCTGGCTGAAGCTTTCTTT
>NA|TRBJ1-2|TRBV24-1|NA
CATKGTNRGYTF
TGTGCCACCAAGGGGACAAATCGTGGCTACACCTTC
>TRBD1|TRBJ2-7|TRBV7-2|NA
CASSPARDRAYEQYF
TGTGCCAGCAGCCCCGCACGGGACAGGGCCTACGAGCAGTACTTC
>NA|TRBJ1-6|TRBV19|NA
CASTSRGFNSPLHF
TGTGCCAGTACAAGTCGGGGTTTTAATTCACCCCTCCACTTT
>TRBD1|TRBJ1-1|TRBV14|few
CASRGTGTGTFF
TGTGCCAGCAGGGGGACAGGGACGGGAACTTTCTTT
>NA|TRBJ2-7|TRBV7-2|few
CASSLVPGLYEQYF
TGTGCCAGCAGCTTAGTTCCGGGTCTCTACGAGCAGTACTTC
>TRBD2|TRBJ2-1|TRBV7-3|many
CASSSQRGGIDEQFF
TGTGCCAGCAGCTCCCAGCGGGGGGGCATCGATGAGCAGTTCTTC
>TRBD1|TRBJ1-3|TRBV7-2|many
CASSHTGGSGNTIYF
TGTGCCAGCAGTCACACAGGGGGCTCTGGAAACACCATATATTTT
>TRBD1|TRBJ1-5|TRBV19|few
CASSLTGGGGNQPQHF
TGTGCCAGTAGTCTGACAGGGGGTGGTGGCAATCAGCCCCAGCATTTT
>TRBD2|TRBJ2-1|TRBV5-1|NA
CASSPTGTSGRSSSYNEQFF
TGCGCCAGCAGCCCCACCGGGACTAGCGGGAGGTCAAGCTCCTACAATGAGCAGTTCTTC
>NA|TRBJ2-1|TRBV7-2|many
CASSAGTAYNEQFF
TGTGCCAGCAGCGCCGGGACTGCTTACAATGAGCAGTTCTTC
>TRBD2|TRBJ2-7|TRBV5-6|NA
CASSLQAGSAYEQYF
TGTGCCAGCAGCTTGCAAGCGGGAAGTGCCTACGAGCAGTACTTC
>TRBD1|TRBJ1-6|TRBV7-2|many
CASSSGQYHNSPLHF
TGTGCCAGCAGCTCGGGACAGTATCATAATTCACCCCTCCACTTT
>NA|TRBJ2-7|TRBV7-2|many
CASSSTPLAGTEQYF
TGTGCCAGCAGCTCAACCCCTCTTGCAGGGACCGAGCAGTACTTC
>TRBD1|TRBJ1-2|TRBV7-9|many
CASSLGQGASYGYTF
TGTGCCAGCAGCTTGGGACAGGGGGCCTCCTATGGCTACACCTTC
>NA|TRBJ2-7|TRBV7-6|many
CATSLTYEQYF
TGTGCCACCAGCCTAACCTACGAGCAGTACTTC
>NA|TRBJ1-1|TRBV7-2|many
CASSFRQTNTEAFF
TGTGCCAGCAGCTTTAGGCAGACGAACACTGAAGCTTTCTTT
>TRBD1|TRBJ1-6|TRBV7-2|many
CASMDRGDNSPLHF
TGTGCCAGCATGGACAGGGGGGATAATTCACCCCTCCACTTT
>TRBD2|TRBJ2-5|TRBV7-9|many
CASSPNLGLGDGETQYF
TGTGCCAGCAGCCCCAATCTCGGACTAGGCGATGGGGAGACCCAGTACTTC
>TRBD1|TRBJ1-2|TRBV28|many
CASTRTGAGYTF
TGTGCCAGCACCCGGACAGGGGCTGGCTACACCTTC
>NA|TRBJ2-2|TRBV9|few
CASSVTSGLTTGELFF
TGTGCCAGCAGCGTAACGTCCGGCCTCACGACCGGGGAGCTGTTTTTT
>TRBD2|TRBJ2-4|TRBV5-6|many
CASSLIAGAILAKNIQYF
TGTGCCAGCAGCTTGATAGCGGGAGCAATCCTAGCCAAAAACATTCAGTACTTC
>NA|TRBJ1-1|TRBV20-1|few
CSAAKYTEAFF
TGCAGTGCCGCTAAATACACTGAAGCTTTCTTT
>NA|TRBJ2-5|TRBV7-2|many
CASSFSRETQYF
TGTGCCAGCAGCTTCTCACGCGAGACCCAGTACTTC
>NA|TRBJ1-6|TRBV4-1|few
CASSQPGTIWSPLHF
TGCGCCAGCAGCCAACCCGGGACAATCTGGTCACCCCTCCACTTT
>NA|TRBJ2-4|TRBV12-3/TRBV12-4|few
CASSPAGSANIQYF
TGTGCCAGCAGTCCGGCAGGGTCCGCGAACATTCAGTACTTC
>TRBD1|TRBJ2-7|TRBV6-6|many
CASSSLTYRGPKQYF
TGTGCCAGCAGTTCACTTACGTACAGGGGGCCCAAGCAGTACTTC
>NA|TRBJ2-1|TRBV7-2|many
CASSPTRGHNEQFF
TGTGCCAGCAGCCCAACTCGGGGACACAATGAGCAGTTCTTC
>TRBD2|TRBJ2-7|TRBV7-8|many
CASSLGTSGGEQYF
TGTGCCAGCAGCTTGGGGACTAGCGGGGGGGAGCAGTACTTC
>NA|TRBJ2-7|TRBV7-2|many
CASSPASYEQYF
TGTGCCAGCAGCCCCGCCTCCTACGAGCAGTACTTC
>NA|TRBJ1-2|TRBV7-2|many
CASSLVTGYGYTF
TGTGCCAGCAGCTTAGTTACCGGATATGGCTACACCTTC
>NA|TRBJ2-7|TRBV7-2|many
CASSTEITYEQYF
TGTGCCAGCAGCACCGAAATTACCTACGAGCAGTACTTC
>NA|TRBJ1-1|TRBV7-2|many
CASSQGPAEAFF
TGTGCCAGCAGCCAGGGCCCTGCGGAAGCTTTCTTT
>TRBD1|TRBJ1-5|TRBV12-3/TRBV12-4|many
CASSLGSGGRSNQPQHF
TGTGCCAGCAGTTTAGGGTCAGGGGGAAGGAGCAATCAGCCCCAGCATTTT
>NA|TRBJ1-2|TRBV7-2|many
CASQGQSYGYTF
TGTGCCAGCCAAGGGCAGAGCTATGGCTACACCTTC
>NA|TRBJ1-1|TRBV7-8|many
CASSLGTASTEAFF
TGTGCCAGCAGCTTAGGGACAGCCTCCACTGAAGCTTTCTTT
>NA|TRBJ1-3|TRBV2|many
CASSDRFALKSGNTIYF
TGTGCCAGCAGTGATAGATTTGCTCTCAAGTCTGGAAACACCATATATTTT
>NA|TRBJ1-2|TRBV28|many
CASSPQVRGRGYTF
TGTGCCAGCAGTCCCCAGGTCAGGGGACGTGGCTACACCTTC
>TRBD2|TRBJ2-1|TRBV7-3|many
CASSSTGTRGNNEQFF
TGTGCCAGCAGCTCCACCGGGACTAGGGGGAACAATGAGCAGTTCTTC
>TRBD2|TRBJ2-3|TRBV7-2|many
CASSSPSGSGAATDTQYF
TGTGCCAGCAGCTCCCCCTCCGGTAGCGGGGCTGCCACAGATACGCAGTATTTT
>NA|TRBJ1-1|TRBV6-2/TRBV6-3|many
CASNLRHGDTEAFF
TGTGCCAGCAACCTTCGGCACGGGGACACTGAAGCTTTCTTT
>NA|TRBJ1-5|TRBV10-2|many
CASRENSNQPQHF
TGCGCCAGCAGGGAAAATAGCAATCAGCCCCAGCATTTT
>NA|TRBJ1-2|TRBV3-1|NA
CASSQEDRSHTF
TGTGCCAGCAGCCAAGAAGACAGGAGCCACACCTTC
>TRBD1|TRBJ1-5|TRBV7-2|many
CASSLVGQGKTQPQHF
TGTGCCAGCAGCTTAGTTGGACAGGGGAAGACCCAGCCCCAGCATTTT
>NA|TRBJ1-4|TRBV12-3/TRBV12-4|many
CASSSTGSTEKLFF
TGTGCCAGCAGTTCCACCGGGTCGACTGAAAAACTGTTTTTT
>NA|TRBJ1-2|TRBV20-1|few
CSAPDLTGGGGYTF
TGCAGTGCTCCAGACCTGACCGGCGGGGGTGGCTACACCTTC
>NA|TRBJ1-1|TRBV7-2|many
CASSRKMSAGTVVGTEAFF
TGTGCCAGCAGCCGGAAGATGTCTGCCGGGACCGTAGTGGGCACTGAAGCTTTCTTT